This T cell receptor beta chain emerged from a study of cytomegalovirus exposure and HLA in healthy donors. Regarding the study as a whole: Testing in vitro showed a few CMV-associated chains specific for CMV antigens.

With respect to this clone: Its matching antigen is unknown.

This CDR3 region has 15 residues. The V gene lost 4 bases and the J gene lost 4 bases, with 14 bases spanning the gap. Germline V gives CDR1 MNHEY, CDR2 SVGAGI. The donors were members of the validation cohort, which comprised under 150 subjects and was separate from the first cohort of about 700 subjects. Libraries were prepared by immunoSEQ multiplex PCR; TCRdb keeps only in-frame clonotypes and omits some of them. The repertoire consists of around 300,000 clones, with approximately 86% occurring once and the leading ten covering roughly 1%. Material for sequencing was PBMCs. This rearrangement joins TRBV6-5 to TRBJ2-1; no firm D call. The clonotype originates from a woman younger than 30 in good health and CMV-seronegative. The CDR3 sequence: CASSSTLDEYNEQFF. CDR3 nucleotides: TGTGCCAGCAGTTCTACCCTCGATGAGTACAATGAGCAGTTCTTC.